These 12 T cell receptor beta chains came from one sample sequenced in a study of shared clonotypes between healthy human individuals. CD45RO-negative cells were positively selected for CCR7, leaving out terminally differentiated effector memory CD45RA+ cells. The protocol was immunoSEQ multiplex PCR, while the TCRdb copy is restricted to in-frame clones and leaves out a portion. The table has fewer than 800,000 clones, roughly 94% seen once. Sequencing used naive CD8+ T cells sorted from blood. These receptors were obtained from a man aged 30 to 39 in good health.

The chain recombines TRBV6-5 with TRBJ1-5, with 10 bases that match TRBD1. The CDR3 extends over 15 amino acids. The germline gives CDR1 MNHEY, CDR2 SVGAGI. V gave up 6 bases and J gave up 0 bases; unmatched junction bases: 2. The CDR3 here is CASRDRGYSNQPQHF. In DNA, the CDR3 is TGTGCCAGCAGGGACAGGGGGTATAGCAATCAGCCCCAGCATTTT.

The chain couples TRBV2 to TRBJ2-7, with 11 nucleotides matching TRBD2. Germline V gives CDR1 SNHLY, CDR2 FYNNEI. The V gene end was trimmed by 8 bases and the J gene end by 3 bases; junction bases not matched to a gene: 12. This CDR3 region has 16 residues. This CDR3 is CASLVKGLAGLYEQYF. CDR3 DNA: TGTGCCAGCCTAGTTAAAGGACTAGCGGGCCTCTACGAGCAGTACTTC.

The chain uses TRBV9 and TRBJ2-7; a weak D match, TRBD2 (5 bases). The germline V gene has CDR1 SGDLS and CDR2 YYNGEE. The length of the CDR3 is 14 residues. With 6 bases removed from V and 3 bases from J, the gap between germline ends came to 16 bases. CDR3 in amino acids: CASKGGPPNYEQYF. The CDR3 region has the DNA TGTGCCAGCAAAGGAGGCCCCCCAAACTACGAGCAGTACTTC.

V and J are TRBV18 and TRBJ2-5; perhaps TRBD1 as D (6 bases). Trimming stripped 3 bases from V and 1 base from J, with 9 bases between. Germline values: CDR1 KGHSH, CDR2 LQKENI. The CDR3 runs 14 residues. The CDR3 protein is CASSPDSIQETQYF. CDR3 in DNA: TGTGCCAGCTCACCGGACAGTATCCAAGAGACCCAGTACTTC. The whole variable domain, filled in from reference TRBV18 and TRBJ2-5, reads NAGVMQNPRHLVRRRGQEARLRCSPMKGHSHVYWYRQLPEEGLKFMVYLQKENIIDESGMPKERFSAEFPKEGPSILRIQQVVRGDSAAYFCASSPDSIQETQYFGPGTRLLVL.

The rearrangement links TRBV6-5 to TRBJ2-2; no definite D call. Trimming stripped 2 bases from V and 3 bases from J, with 7 bases between. CDR1 is MNHEY and CDR2 is SVGAGI in the germline V gene. The CDR3 is 14 amino acids. The CDR3 loop is CASSYRGDTGELFF. In DNA, the CDR3 is TGTGCCAGCAGTTACCGTGGAGACACCGGGGAGCTGTTTTTT.

The CDR3, as DNA: TGTGCCAGCAGCGAGGGACTAGCGGGAGGCACAGATACGCAGTATTTT. Protein: CASSEGLAGGTDTQYF. The chain recombines TRBV5-6 with TRBJ2-3; 14 bases fit TRBD2. V lost 4 bases and J lost 1; bases outside the gene matches: 2. CDR1 SGHDT and CDR2 YYEEEE come from the germline V gene. This CDR3 is built from 16 residues.

The gene calls are TRBV4-1 and TRBJ1-1; no reliable D call. The CDR3 is 14 residues long. Trimming shortened V by 0 bases and J by 6 bases, and 11 bases separated the two germline ends. Germline values: CDR1 MGHRA, CDR2 YSYEKL. The DNA of the CDR3 is TGCGCCAGCAGCCAAGAACAAGGGATCCCTGAAGCTTTCTTT. It encodes CASSQEQGIPEAFF.

The chain has TRBV14 and TRBJ1-1; the match to TRBD1 covers 10 bases. The CDR3 is made up of 17 amino acids. J lost 3 bases, V lost 4 bases, and 11 bases had no gene match. The V gene's germline CDR1 is SGHDN and CDR2 FVKESK. For the CDR3, the DNA is TGTGCCAGCAGCCCTGACAGGGGGCGCGGGCGGGACACTGAAGCTTTCTTT. It codes for CASSPDRGRGRDTEAFF.

This sequence joins TRBV6-1 and TRBJ1-3; D unclear. V was cut by 4 bases and J by 1 base, with 17 bases left in between. The CDR3 sequence is 17 residues long. The germline V gene encodes CDR1 MNHNS and CDR2 SASEGT. This chain's CDR3 is CASSVNSGSRSGNTIYF. Written as DNA, the CDR3 is TGTGCCAGCAGTGTCAATTCGGGGAGTAGGTCTGGAAACACCATATATTTT.

The sample holds a few counts of this clone. The J gene is TRBJ2-7, the V gene TRBV27; 12 nucleotides agree with TRBD2. The CDR3 runs 20 residues. CDR1 is MNHEY and CDR2 is SMNVEV in the germline V gene (reference sequence). V shed 2 bases and J 5 bases; nucleotides not matched to a gene: 19. The CDR3 protein is CASSLKWGRILAGGPDEQYF. As DNA, the CDR3 is TGTGCCAGCAGTTTAAAATGGGGACGGATTCTAGCGGGAGGGCCGGACGAGCAGTACTTC.

V gene TRBV7-2 combines with J gene TRBJ2-7; D unclear. V dropped 5 bases and J dropped 2 bases, with 4 bases sitting between them. The CDR3 has 11 residues. Germline V gene data show CDR1 as SGHTA and CDR2 as FQGNSA. The CDR3 sequence: CASSATYEQYF. The CDR3 coding sequence is TGTGCCAGCAGCGCCACCTACGAGCAGTACTTC.

The chain is built from TRBV5-1 and TRBJ2-7; no reliable D call. Germline V gene lookup returns CDR1 SGHRS and CDR2 YFSETQ. V gave up 2 bases and J gave up 6 bases, with 6 bases separating them. CDR3 length equals 11 residues. The CDR3 protein is CASSFATEQYF. The CDR3 DNA is TGCGCCAGCAGCTTTGCTACCGAGCAGTACTTC.